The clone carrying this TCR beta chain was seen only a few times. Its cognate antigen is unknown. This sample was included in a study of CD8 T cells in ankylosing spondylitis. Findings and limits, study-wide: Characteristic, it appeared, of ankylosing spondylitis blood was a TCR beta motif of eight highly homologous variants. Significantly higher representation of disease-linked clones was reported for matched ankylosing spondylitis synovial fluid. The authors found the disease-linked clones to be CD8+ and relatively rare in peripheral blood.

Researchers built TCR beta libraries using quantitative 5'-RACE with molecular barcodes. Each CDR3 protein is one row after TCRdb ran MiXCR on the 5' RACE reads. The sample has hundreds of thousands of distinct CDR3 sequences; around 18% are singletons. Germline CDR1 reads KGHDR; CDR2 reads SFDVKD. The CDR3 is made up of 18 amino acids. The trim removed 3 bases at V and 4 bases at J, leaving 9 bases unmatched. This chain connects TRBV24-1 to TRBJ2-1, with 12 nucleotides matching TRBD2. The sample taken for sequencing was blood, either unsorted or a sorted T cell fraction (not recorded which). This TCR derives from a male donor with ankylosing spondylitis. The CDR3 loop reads CATSDPTSGRMGYNEQFF. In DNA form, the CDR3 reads TGTGCCACCAGTGATCCGACTAGCGGGAGAATGGGATACAATGAGCAGTTCTTC.